Only a few counts were recorded for the clone carrying this TCR beta chain. Its antigen is still unknown. This record belongs to a study of T cells after yellow fever vaccination. On the study more broadly: Fractions of low cell number were prepared using SMART-Seq v4 Ultra Low Input. Study-wide results and limits: The CD4 compartment and the CD8 compartment contained a small share of clonotypes in common. At 95% to 98% for CD4 and 88% for CD8, most primary-vaccination clones showed up again after the booster.

UMIs were added to TCR cDNA along with a universal primer site when it was made by 5'RACE template switching. TCRdb re-called the 5' RACE reads through MiXCR, storing one row per CDR3 protein. In the table there are roughly 120,000 distinct CDR3 sequences, 7.2% of which are singletons. The source material was CD4+ T cells sorted from PBMCs, sampled roughly 47 days after the first yellow fever vaccination. This clonotype was sampled from a man aged 18 to 29 who received the YFV17D yellow fever vaccine.

The CDR3 region is CASSRTGASYGYTF. The CDR3, as DNA: TGCGCCAGCAGCAGGACAGGGGCAAGCTATGGCTACACCTTC. The J gene is TRBJ1-2, the V gene TRBV5-1, with 9 bases aligning to TRBD1. This CDR3 contains 14 residues. From germline, CDR1 is SGHRS and CDR2 YFSETQ. The V gene end was trimmed by 4 bases and the J gene end by 4 bases; junction bases not matched to a gene: 5.